The rows below give T cell receptor beta chains drawn from one sample of a study of cytomegalovirus exposure and HLA in healthy donors. Clones were sequenced by immunoSEQ multiplex PCR, and TCRdb holds only the in-frame ones, with some missing. The data show about 140,000 clones, 65% to 80% seen once. What was sequenced was PBMCs. Receptors were obtained from a woman younger than 45 in good health and CMV-seronegative. Both conserved end residues are part of each CDR3. D genes are given only for firm matches. Rows give clone size only sometimes, using once, few, many, or a class for an expanded clone.

J,V,size,D,DNA,CDR3
TRBJ1-6,TRBV5-6,once,NA,TGTGCCAGCAGCTTGGATTGGTCGGCACCCCTCCACTTT,CASSLDWSAPLHF
TRBJ1-1,TRBV11-2,few,NA,TGTGCCAGCAGCCCGGGGGGCACTGAAGCTTTCTTT,CASSPGGTEAFF
TRBJ2-7,TRBV27,NA,NA,TGTGCCAGCAGTTTAGGGGCAGGGGCCGAGCAGTACTTC,CASSLGAGAEQYF
TRBJ2-2,TRBV13,NA,TRBD2,TGTGCCAGCAGCTTCGGGGGGGCCGGGGAGCTGTTTTTT,CASSFGGAGELFF
TRBJ2-1,TRBV2,once,NA,TGTGCCAGCAGGACGGGGGGCGCATCCGGGGAGCAGTTCTTC,CASRTGGASGEQFF
TRBJ2-3,TRBV5-1,NA,TRBD2,TGCGCCAGCAGCTCCACAATTGGACTAGCGGGAGCCACAGATACGCAGTATTTT,CASSSTIGLAGATDTQYF
TRBJ1-5,TRBV7-2,once,NA,TGTGCCAGCAGCTTAGTAGTCAATCAGCCCCAGCATTTT,CASSLVVNQPQHF
TRBJ2-7,TRBV28,NA,NA,TGTGCCAGCAGCCTAAACAGGGATTACGAGCAGTACTTC,CASSLNRDYEQYF
TRBJ1-2,TRBV5-1,NA,NA,TGCGCCAGCACCCCGGGGGGGGCGGGCTATGGCTACACCTTC,CASTPGGAGYGYTF
TRBJ1-1,TRBV7-3,few,NA,TGTGCCAGCAGCTTAACAGGGGGGGACACTGAAGCTTTCTTT,CASSLTGGDTEAFF
TRBJ1-5,TRBV19,NA,TRBD1,TGTGCCAGTAGTATGGGAACAGGGGATCAGCCCCAGCATTTT,CASSMGTGDQPQHF
TRBJ2-7,TRBV5-4,NA,TRBD2,TGTGCCAGCAGCTTGGCTGGGGCGGGAGGCTCCTACGAGCAGTACTTC,CASSLAGAGGSYEQYF
TRBJ1-1,TRBV19,NA,TRBD1,TGTGCCAGTACCGACCGGACAGGGCGTGAAGCTTTCTTT,CASTDRTGREAFF
TRBJ2-3,TRBV5-1,few,TRBD2,TGCGCCAGCAGCTTGGTCACTCGAGCGGGAGATTCAGATACGCAGTATTTT,CASSLVTRAGDSDTQYF
TRBJ1-4,TRBV7-9,NA,NA,TGTGCCAGCAGCCTAATTGCCGAAAAACTGTTTTTT,CASSLIAEKLFF
TRBJ1-2,TRBV5-1,NA,NA,TGCGCCAGCAGGGGGGCGAATGGAGGCTACACCTTC,CASRGANGGYTF
TRBJ2-2,TRBV5-1,NA,NA,TGCGCCAGCAGCTTGGGCCAGCTAGACACCGGGGAGCTGTTTTTT,CASSLGQLDTGELFF
TRBJ2-5,TRBV7-9,once,NA,TGTGCCAGCAGCACAACACTCAGGGGTGGGGAGACCCAGTACTTC,CASSTTLRGGETQYF
TRBJ1-6,TRBV2,NA,NA,TGTGCCAGCAGTGTTAAGGGGGGGACCGTCTACTTT,CASSVKGGTVYF
TRBJ1-1,TRBV9,NA,NA,TGTGCCAGCAGCGGCGGAGGGGCAGGTAAAGGCACTGAAGCTTTCTTT,CASSGGGAGKGTEAFF
TRBJ1-6,TRBV5-1,NA,TRBD1,TGCGCCAGCAGCTTGGGGGGACAGGCGGGTTCACCCCTCCACTTT,CASSLGGQAGSPLHF
TRBJ2-7,TRBV19,NA,TRBD1,TGTGCCAGTAGTTCTCGACAGGGTGACTCCTACGAGCAGTACTTC,CASSSRQGDSYEQYF
TRBJ2-1,TRBV2,NA,NA,TGTGCCAGCCGTATGCCGAGGGTCGATGAGCAGTTCTTC,CASRMPRVDEQFF
TRBJ2-2,TRBV23-1,NA,NA,TGCGCCAGCAGTCCGAGAGGGCCGGTAAACACCGGGGAGCTGTTTTTT,CASSPRGPVNTGELFF
TRBJ1-5,TRBV28,NA,TRBD1,TGTGCCAGCAGTACTAACAGGGGGGGCAATCAGCCCCAGCATTTT,CASSTNRGGNQPQHF
TRBJ2-2,TRBV28,NA,TRBD2,TGTGCCAGCAGTTTAAGACTAGCGGGAACCGGGGAGCTGTTTTTT,CASSLRLAGTGELFF
TRBJ1-2,TRBV28,NA,NA,TGTGCCAGCAGTTTATCCAGGGCCCGCTACACCTTC,CASSLSRARYTF
TRBJ2-5,TRBV27,NA,TRBD2,TGTGCCAGCAGACCGGGACTAGCGGGGCAAGAGACCCAGTACTTC,CASRPGLAGQETQYF
TRBJ1-5,TRBV7-9,few,NA,TGTGCCAGCAGCTCCCTCAGGCAGCCCCAGCATTTT,CASSSLRQPQHF
TRBJ1-1,TRBV5-4,NA,TRBD1,TGTGCCAGCAGCTCGGACAGGGTGAACACTGAAGCTTTCTTT,CASSSDRVNTEAFF
TRBJ2-7,TRBV27,NA,TRBD2,TGTGCCAGCAGCTCTGCCGGGACTAGCGGGAAAAAGCAGTACTTC,CASSSAGTSGKKQYF
TRBJ2-5,TRBV6-1,NA,NA,TGTGCCAGCAGTTTCGATCGAGCGGAGACCCAGTACTTC,CASSFDRAETQYF
TRBJ2-1,TRBV4-1,few,TRBD1,TGCGCCAGCAGCCAGATGGGACAGTCCTACAATGAGCAGTTCTTC,CASSQMGQSYNEQFF
TRBJ1-6,TRBV2,NA,NA,TGTGCCAGCAGGCCTGTTAGCTCCTATAATTCACCCCTCCACTTT,CASRPVSSYNSPLHF
TRBJ2-5,TRBV7-9,once,NA,TGTGCCAGCAGCTCGGGATACCAAGAGACCCAGTACTTC,CASSSGYQETQYF
TRBJ2-7,TRBV10-2,NA,NA,TGCGCCAGCAGCGAAGGCCTGGGAGCAATTGAGGTCTACGAGCAGTACTTC,CASSEGLGAIEVYEQYF
TRBJ2-7,TRBV6-1,NA,TRBD2,TGTGCCAGCAGTGAAGTCAGCGGGAGTCTCTACGAGCAGTACTTC,CASSEVSGSLYEQYF
TRBJ2-5,TRBV7-2,NA,TRBD2,TGTGCCAGCAGTAAAGCGCGGGGGGGACTCCAAGAGACCCAGTACTTC,CASSKARGGLQETQYF
TRBJ1-1,TRBV2,few,NA,TGTGCCAGCAGGGGGACATGGGGTGACACTGAAGCTTTCTTT,CASRGTWGDTEAFF
TRBJ1-5,TRBV10-3,few,NA,TGTGCCATCAGTTTTGGAGGGAATCAGCCCCAGCATTTT,CAISFGGNQPQHF
TRBJ2-7,TRBV11-1,NA,TRBD2,TGTGCCAGCAGCCCTGGGACTAGCGGGCCACACTTC,CASSPGTSGPHF
TRBJ2-5,TRBV12-5,NA,NA,TGTGCTAGTGGTTTGTCAGGGCAACAGACCCAGTACTTC,CASGLSGQQTQYF
TRBJ1-2,TRBV5-1,NA,NA,TGCGCCAGCAGCTTGGATCCGAGTTTGAGCTACACCTTC,CASSLDPSLSYTF
TRBJ1-1,TRBV7-3,once,NA,TGTGCCAGCAGCTTAACGAGGCCATCCGAGAACACTGAAGCTTTCTTT,CASSLTRPSENTEAFF
TRBJ2-1,TRBV5-1,few,NA,TGCGCCAGCAGCTTGGGGGGGGGCGATAGCTCCTACAATGAGCAGTTCTTC,CASSLGGGDSSYNEQFF
TRBJ1-4,TRBV30,few,NA,TGTGCCGGGGGTCTCGGGAGCTTTGCAACTAATGAAAAACTGTTTTTT,CAGGLGSFATNEKLFF
TRBJ2-3,TRBV7-9,NA,TRBD1,TGTTCCAGCAGCTTTGGACAGGGGACGACAGATACGCAGTATTTT,CSSSFGQGTTDTQYF
TRBJ2-7,TRBV6-1,NA,NA,TGTGCCAGCAGAGACATCGGGCAGTACTTC,CASRDIGQYF
TRBJ1-5,TRBV10-3,NA,NA,TGTGCCATCAGCGCCTCCCCAGGGGTTTCTAGCAATCAGCCCCAGCATTTT,CAISASPGVSSNQPQHF
TRBJ1-1,TRBV2,few,NA,TGTGCCAGCAGGGCCCAGGTCGGCACTGAAGCTTTCTTT,CASRAQVGTEAFF
TRBJ2-5,TRBV29-1,NA,TRBD1,TGCAGCGTTACCCGGACAGGGGGAAGCCAAGAGACCCAGTACTTC,CSVTRTGGSQETQYF
TRBJ2-1,TRBV11-2,NA,NA,TGTGCCAGCAGCTTAGTGGGGGGGGCTACCAATGAGCAGTTCTTC,CASSLVGGATNEQFF
TRBJ1-2,TRBV6-1,few,NA,TGTGCCAGCAGTGTGAAGCAGGCAGGTGGCTACACCTTC,CASSVKQAGGYTF
TRBJ2-7,TRBV6-1,NA,NA,TGTGCCAGCAGTGATGGGGGCCTATCCGGTGAGCAGTACTTC,CASSDGGLSGEQYF
TRBJ1-1,TRBV2,NA,NA,TGTGCCAGCGTCGGGGGGGGCACTGAAGCTTTCTTT,CASVGGGTEAFF
TRBJ1-1,TRBV2,NA,NA,TGTGCCAGCAGGCCAAGATCAGGGGACACTGAAGCTTTCTTT,CASRPRSGDTEAFF
TRBJ1-5,TRBV28,once,TRBD1,TGTGCCAGCAGCGTTGGGGGACAGGGTCGTAATCAGCCCCAGCATTTT,CASSVGGQGRNQPQHF
TRBJ1-1,TRBV7-9,NA,NA,TGTGCCAGCAGCTTAGCGGGGACATGGGGCACTGAAGCTTTCTTT,CASSLAGTWGTEAFF
TRBJ2-3,TRBV5-1,NA,NA,TGCGCCAGCAGCCCCTACGACACCACAGATACGCAGTATTTT,CASSPYDTTDTQYF